A single sample gave rise to the 9 T cell receptor beta chains below, sequenced in a study of cytomegalovirus exposure and HLA in healthy donors. The PCR ran on 60 Vbeta and 13 Jbeta primers. Profiled with immunoSEQ multiplex PCR; TCRdb holds only in-frame clones, not every one. Its table lists about 140,000 clones. Sequenced: PBMCs. Source of these receptors: a woman under 30 in good health and CMV-seronegative.

On this clone itself: Other DNA sequences within the sample encode an identical CDR3. The CDR3 is CASSLVRGDEQYF. The CDR3 nucleotides read TGCGCCAGCAGCTTGGTCAGGGGGGACGAGCAGTACTTC. The chain carries TRBV5-1 and TRBJ2-7; tentative D call: TRBD1 (7 bases). Trimming pared 0 bases from V and 5 bases from J, leaving 9 bases between. CDR1 is SGHRS, CDR2 YFSETQ, per germline. This CDR3 has 13 residues.

The V and J genes are TRBV5-1 and TRBJ2-1, with TRBD2 matching over 13 bases. After removal of 4 bases from V and 0 bases from J, the junction contained 1 base not matched to a gene. The CDR3 sequence is 16 residues long. Germline loops: CDR1 SGHRS, CDR2 YFSETQ. CDR3 in DNA: TGCGCCAGCAGCCGGACTAGCGGGAGCTCCTACAATGAGCAGTTCTTC. Translation: CASSRTSGSSYNEQFF.

CDR3 protein: CASSYAGSSYEQYV. The CDR3 DNA follows: TGTGCCAGCAGTTACGCGGGGAGCTCCTACGAGCAGTACGTC. This rearrangement joins TRBV6-6 to TRBJ2-7, with a possible D match to TRBD2 (6 bases). From germline, CDR1 is MNHNY and CDR2 SVGAGI (reference sequence). The CDR3 has 14 residues. The V gene lost 2 bases and the J gene lost 0 bases, with 8 bases spanning the gap.

The chain combines TRBV30 with TRBJ1-5, with a weak D call TRBD1 (5 bases). The V end was cut by 0 bases, the J end by 5 bases, with 8 bases between. The CDR3 is 13 amino acids. Germline V gene data show CDR1 as GTSNPN and CDR2 as SVGIG (reference sequence). The CDR3 region is CAWSVQDDQPQHF. The CDR3 region has the DNA TGTGCCTGGAGTGTACAGGACGATCAGCCCCAGCATTTT.

DNA for the CDR3: TGTGCCAGCAGCTTACCACTAGCGGGAGGGACAGATACGCAGTATTTT. Its translation is CASSLPLAGGTDTQYF. V usage is TRBV7-3 and J usage is TRBJ2-3, with TRBD2 matching over 13 bases. Germline V CDR1 and CDR2: SGHTA, FQGTGA. V lost 2 bases and J lost 3; bases outside the gene matches: 2. The CDR3 runs 16 residues.

V usage is TRBV27 and J usage is TRBJ2-7, with TRBD2 matching over 16 bases. The CDR3 length is 18 residues. The V segment lost 4 bases and the J segment 2 bases; nucleotides outside the gene matches: 8. CDR1 MNHEY and CDR2 SMNVEV come from the germline V gene (reference sequence). The CDR3 reads CASSSYPGTSGRAYEQYF. The CDR3, as DNA: TGTGCCAGCAGTTCGTATCCCGGGACTAGCGGGAGGGCCTACGAGCAGTACTTC.

The chain joins TRBV2 to TRBJ1-2, with TRBD1 matching 10 bases. CDR3 length: 15 amino acids. J gave up 7 bases and V 4 bases, and 9 bases lay outside the gene matches. The germline V gene encodes CDR1 SNHLY and CDR2 FYNNEI. CDR3 in amino acids: CASSGEGTGVGGYTF. Here the CDR3 DNA reads TGTGCCAGCAGTGGGGAAGGGACAGGGGTTGGTGGCTACACCTTC.

The V gene is TRBV7-8, the J gene TRBJ2-4, with D possibly being TRBD2 (7 bases). Germline V lookup: CDR1 SGHVS, CDR2 FQNEAQ. CDR3 length equals 13 residues. The V and J ends lost 4 bases and 14 bases respectively, with 18 bases between them. CDR3 nucleotides: TGTGCCAGCAGCTCCCGGAGGGGGGGAGTGGAGTACTTC. Its protein product is CASSSRRGGVEYF.

The rearrangement links TRBV12-5 to TRBJ2-3; 9 bases fit TRBD2. CDR1 and CDR2 (germline): LGHNT, FRNRAP. V trimming: 7 bases; J trimming: 5 bases; junction bases outside the gene matches: 10. This CDR3 is 15 amino acids long. CDR3 in amino acids: CASVLAGNAQDTQYF. In DNA, the CDR3 is TGTGCTAGTGTGCTAGCGGGGAACGCACAAGATACGCAGTATTTT.